The 12 T cell receptor beta chains below come from one sample, sequenced in a study of shared clonotypes between healthy human individuals. Produced via immunoSEQ multiplex PCR; TCRdb's table is partial and in-frame only. Among millions of clones listed, roughly 91% were seen once. Positively selected for CCR7, the CD45RO-negative cells used as naive CD8 cells excluded terminally differentiated effector memory CD45RA+ cells. The specimen was naive CD8+ T cells from PBMCs. These receptors originate from a man younger than 35 in good health. Some clones in this sample may be carry-over from other donors' samples.

The sample holds one count of this clone. The chain couples TRBV2 to TRBJ1-4, with D possibly matching TRBD1 (6 bases). Trimming took 4 bases from V and 8 from J, leaving 17 bases between them. The CDR3 runs 15 residues. From germline, CDR1 is SNHLY and CDR2 FYNNEI. CDR3 sequence (DNA): TGTGCCAGCAGTGCCTATACAGGGTTTAAGGAAAAACTGTTTTTT. It encodes CASSAYTGFKEKLFF.

The rearrangement joins TRBV27 to TRBJ2-1; no clear D gene. CDR1 is MNHEY and CDR2 is SMNVEV in the germline V gene (reference sequence). V was pared by 2 bases and J by 9 bases, with 17 bases between. The CDR3 runs to 15 residues. The CDR3 loop reads CASSLNSNLQGEQFF. The CDR3 coding sequence is TGTGCCAGCAGTTTAAATTCCAATCTCCAAGGTGAGCAGTTCTTC.

This chain joins TRBV7-9 and TRBJ2-5, with TRBD1 matching over 9 bases. With 5 bases clipped from V and 7 bases from J, the junction kept 5 bases outside the gene matches. The CDR3 is 13 amino acids. Germline CDR1 is SEHNR and CDR2 is FQNEAQ (reference sequence). CDR3 sequence: CASSGQGSSTQYF. CDR3 in DNA: TGTGCCAGCAGCGGACAGGGGAGTTCGACCCAGTACTTC.

The V call is TRBV7-2, the J call TRBJ2-7, with 9 bases lining up with TRBD1. The germline V gene encodes CDR1 SGHTA and CDR2 FQGNSA. With 3 bases clipped from V and 3 bases from J, the junction kept 18 bases outside the gene matches. The CDR3 runs to 19 residues. The CDR3 bases are TGTGCCAGCAGCTTTTGGACAGGGGACCCCATTCCTAATATCTACGAGCAGTACTTC. This translates into CASSFWTGDPIPNIYEQYF.

The gene calls are TRBV5-4 and TRBJ2-3, with D tentatively TRBD1 (6 bases). The CDR3 is made up of 14 amino acids. The V end lost 4 bases, the J end lost 3 bases, and 12 bases lay between the germline ends. Germline CDR1 and CDR2: SGHNT and YYREEE (reference sequence). The CDR3 DNA reads as TGTGCCAGCAGCGAGGACAGAGAAACAGATACGCAGTATTTT. Its translation: CASSEDRETDTQYF. Combining the CDR3 with reference TRBV5-4 and TRBJ2-3 gives the whole variable domain ETGVTQSPTHLIKTRGQQVTLRCSSQSGHNTVSWYQQALGQGPQFIFQYYREEENGRGNFPPRFSGLQFPNYSSELNVNALELDDSALYLCASSEDRETDTQYFGPGTRLTVL.

With regard to this clone: Other DNA sequences within the sample encode an identical CDR3. The chain carries TRBV25-1 and TRBJ2-3; D gene ambiguous. V dropped 2 bases and J dropped 1 base, with 7 bases sitting between them. CDR3 length: 14 residues. Germline lookup yields CDR1 MGHDK and CDR2 SYGVNS. Here the CDR3 reads CASSEGAGTDTQYF. The CDR3 region has the DNA TGTGCCAGCAGTGAAGGTGCGGGCACAGATACGCAGTATTTT.

The rearrangement uses TRBV7-9 and TRBJ2-7, with TRBD1 matching over 7 bases. J was trimmed by 7 bases and V by 5 bases; bases with no gene match: 14. In germline, CDR1 is SEHNR, CDR2 FQNEAQ (reference sequence). The CDR3 loop spans 15 amino acids. In DNA form, the CDR3 reads TGTGCCAGCAGCCGAGAAGACAGGGCCCTGGGGGAGCAGTACTTC. Its protein product is CASSREDRALGEQYF. Full variable domain (rest looked up from reference TRBV7-9 and TRBJ2-7): DTGVSQNPRHKITKRGQNVTFRCDPISEHNRLYWYRQTLGQGPEFLTYFQNEAQLEKSRLLSDRFSAERPKGSFSTLEIQRTEQGDSAMYLCASSREDRALGEQYFGPGTRLTVT.

The chain joins TRBV11-3 to TRBJ2-5; 8 bases are shared with TRBD1. CDR3 length: 15 amino acids. Germline lookup yields CDR1 SGHNT and CDR2 YENEEA. Germline trimming cut 4 bases from V and 2 bases from J; bases unmatched to any gene: 6. CDR3 DNA sequence: TGTGCCAGCAGCTCAAGGACAGGGCTTCAAGAGACCCAGTACTTC. It translates to CASSSRTGLQETQYF.

This clone was seen just once. J is TRBJ1-2 and V is TRBV29-1; perhaps TRBD1 as D (5 bases). Trimming left V 0 bases short and J 2 bases short, with 16 bases between. The CDR3 has 16 amino acids. The germline V gene has CDR1 SQVTM and CDR2 ANQGSEA. The CDR3: CSVEDPGGAPNYGYTF. The CDR3 DNA sequence: TGCAGCGTTGAAGATCCGGGAGGGGCACCGAACTATGGCTACACCTTC.

A note on this clone: The same CDR3 is also encoded by other DNA sequences in this sample. V gene TRBV7-8 combines with J gene TRBJ1-1; D uncertain. The CDR3 is made up of 13 amino acids. In germline, CDR1 is SGHVS, CDR2 FQNEAQ. Trimming cost V 0 bases and J 5 bases, with 7 bases left between them. The DNA of the CDR3 is TGTGCCAGCAGCTTAGCGGTGGGGACTGAAGCTTTCTTT. Translation gives CASSLAVGTEAFF.

This sequence joins TRBV19 and TRBJ2-1; TRBD2 matches 9 bases. Germline V CDR1 and CDR2: LNHDA, SQIVND (reference sequence). CDR3 length equals 16 residues. J was trimmed by 3 bases and V by 4 bases; bases with no gene match: 7. The CDR3 DNA is TGTGCCAGTAGTACGTACGGGACTAGCAGCTACAATGAGCAGTTCTTC. Translating gives CASSTYGTSSYNEQFF.

The chain joins TRBV5-1 to TRBJ2-1; 10 nucleotides align to TRBD2. CDR1 and CDR2 (germline): SGHRS, YFSETQ. The CDR3 spans 15 residues. With V trimmed by 4 bases and J by 2 bases, 3 bases remained unmatched. The CDR3 sequence is CASSLAGVPYNEQFF. The CDR3 nucleotides are TGCGCCAGCAGCCTAGCGGGAGTCCCCTACAATGAGCAGTTCTTC.